This entry concerns a single T cell receptor (beta chain). Its antigen is unknown. Sequenced by immunoSEQ multiplex PCR; TCRdb stores in-frame clones only, minus some. The specimen's table records under 45,000 clones. This sample was included in a study of T cells in women clearing cervical HPV infection. Across the study: Controls were women whose single incident HPV16 infection cleared within 12 months without precancer or cancer.

Broader study findings: Repertoire richness, not evenness, was significantly elevated in CIN3+ cases versus controls.

The material sequenced was blood buffy coat. The receptor comes from a woman aged 18 to 75 with a cervical HPV16 infection that either progressed to CIN3+ or cleared (not recorded which).

CDR3 DNA (partial): TGTGCCAGCAGTGAAGGTCGCGGGGACACTGAA. Protein sequence: CASSEGRGDTE. The full CDR3 reads CASSEGRGDTEAFF. J is TRBJ1-1 and V is TRBV6-1; no clear D gene. The sequenced fragment ends 3 residues before the CDR3 boundary, so the rest is inferred from the germline J gene. The CDR3 loop spans 14 amino acids. Germline lookup yields CDR1 MNHNS and CDR2 SASEGT. V lost 1 base, J lost 3 bases, and 9 bases lay in between.